The T cell receptor beta chain under discussion was sequenced for a study of long-term antiretroviral therapy in people with HIV. Study summary: The earliest samples came about a decade before the 2015 immediate-ART recommendation.

It was version v3.0 of the immunoSEQ assay that was run at survey level. Sequencing was directed toward about 35,000-55,000 T-cell genomes in each sample. Here immunoSEQ multiplex PCR was the method, and the copy in TCRdb shows in-frame clones only, minus some. The table lists 25,000 to 35,000 clones, 75% to 90% of them singletons. Donors needed at least one pre-ART PBMC sample plus at least two post-ART samples. Germline CDR1 is SGHTA and CDR2 is FQGNSA. This CDR3 has 17 residues. V lost 1 base to trimming and J lost 8 bases, with 23 bases between them. On this clone itself: The antigen is unknown.

The study's findings and limits: Narrower CDR3 length ranges marked HIV repertoires relative to controls.

J is TRBJ1-2 and V is TRBV7-2; TRBD1 is a possible D gene (5 bases). The starting material was unsorted PBMCs, obtained 3.2 years before starting antiretroviral therapy. The sequence was collected from a man aged 50 or older with HIV. The chain's CDR3 is CASSLVGGEGVSGGYTF. Written as DNA, the CDR3 is TGTGCCAGCAGCTTAGTTGGAGGGGAAGGGGTTTCGGGGGGCTACACCTTC. The full variable domain, rest sourced from reference TRBV7-2 and TRBJ1-2, is GAGVSQSPSNKVTEKGKDVELRCDPISGHTALYWYRQSLGQGLEFLIYFQGNSAPDKSGLPSDRFSAERTGGSVSTLTIQRTQQEDSAVYLCASSLVGGEGVSGGYTFGSGTRLTVV.